This passage covers 25 T cell receptor beta chains from one sample sequenced in a study of cytomegalovirus exposure and HLA in healthy donors. A multiplex PCR was run with 60 Vbeta primers and 13 Jbeta primers. This table comes from immunoSEQ multiplex PCR, and its TCRdb copy is limited to in-frame clones, with some not included. The data show around 120,000 clones, approximately 80% seen once. The sample comprised PBMCs. The receptors were gathered from a man younger than 40 in good health and CMV-seropositive.

The V and J genes are TRBV5-6 and TRBJ2-7; TRBD2 agrees at 7 bases. This CDR3 region has 15 residues. Trimming at V came to 1 base and at J to 5 bases, leaving 9 bases not matched to a gene. The germline CDR1 and CDR2 sequences are SGHDT and YYEEEE. The CDR3 nucleotides are TGTGCCAGCAGCTTGATCGGGAGGAGAGGGGACGAGCAGTACTTC. Encoded protein: CASSLIGRRGDEQYF. Drawing the rest from reference TRBV5-6 and TRBJ2-7, the complete variable domain is DAGVTQSPTHLIKTRGQQVTLRCSPKSGHDTVSWYQQALGQGPQFIFQYYEEEERQRGNFPDRFSGHQFPNYSSELNVNALLLGDSALYLCASSLIGRRGDEQYFGPGTRLTVT.

This clone was seen a handful of times. The rearrangement uses TRBV5-6 and TRBJ2-7; tentatively, D is TRBD1 (6 bases). This CDR3 is 15 amino acids long. The germline gives CDR1 SGHDT, CDR2 YYEEEE. V lost 0 bases, J lost 0 bases, and 10 bases lay in between. The DNA for the CDR3 is TGTGCCAGCAGCTTGGGTGGGGGCCACTCCTACGAGCAGTACTTC. Translating it yields CASSLGGGHSYEQYF. Together with reference TRBV5-6 and TRBJ2-7, the CDR3 gives the full variable domain: DAGVTQSPTHLIKTRGQQVTLRCSPKSGHDTVSWYQQALGQGPQFIFQYYEEEERQRGNFPDRFSGHQFPNYSSELNVNALLLGDSALYLCASSLGGGHSYEQYFGPGTRLTVT.

The chain employs TRBV4-3 and TRBJ1-5; the match to TRBD1 covers 7 bases. Germline CDR1 is LGHNA and CDR2 is YSLEER. The ends lost 4 bases at V and 6 bases at J; junction bases unmatched: 6. There are 14 residues in the CDR3. CDR3 protein: CASSLGQEGQPQHF. The DNA for the CDR3 is TGCGCCAGCAGCCTCGGACAGGAAGGTCAGCCCCAGCATTTT.

V is TRBV4-3 and J is TRBJ2-7, with 9 bases identical to TRBD2. V dropped 2 bases and J dropped 0; count of bases not matched to a gene: 2. This CDR3 is 15 amino acids long. CDR1 and CDR2 (germline): LGHNA, YSLEER. CDR3 bases: TGCGCCAGCAGCCAACTAGCGGGACCCTCCTACGAGCAGTACTTC. It specifies CASSQLAGPSYEQYF.

The chain employs TRBV5-1 and TRBJ1-2; 10 bases match TRBD1. V was clipped by 4 bases and J by 3 bases; unmatched bases: 6. The CDR3 spans 15 residues. Germline values: CDR1 SGHRS, CDR2 YFSETQ. CDR3 amino acids: CASSRTGGEDYGYTF. DNA of the CDR3: TGCGCCAGCAGCCGGACAGGGGGAGAAGACTATGGCTACACCTTC.

The chain employs TRBV5-5 and TRBJ1-4; TRBD1 matches at 7 bases. The CDR3 runs 15 residues. Germline CDR1 is SGHKS and CDR2 is YYEKEE (reference sequence). J lost 3 bases, V lost 0 bases, and 2 bases had no gene match. CDR3 sequence reads: CASSLVGTANEKLFF. The CDR3 DNA sequence: TGTGCCAGCAGCTTGGTAGGGACAGCTAATGAAAAACTGTTTTTT. Full variable domain (missing parts from reference TRBV5-5 and TRBJ1-4): DAGVTQSPTHLIKTRGQQVTLRCSPISGHKSVSWYQQVLGQGPQFIFQYYEKEERGRGNFPDRFSARQFPNYSSELNVNALLLGDSALYLCASSLVGTANEKLFFGSGTQLSVL.

The chain carries TRBV18 and TRBJ2-1; 9 nucleotides align to TRBD1. CDR1 and CDR2 (germline): KGHSH, LQKENI. The CDR3 is made up of 19 amino acids. The junction had 19 bases not matched to a gene; V was cut back by 5 bases and J by 5 bases. The CDR3, as DNA: TGTGCCAGCTCAACCCCGGACAGGGGCCCTCGCCTGTGGAACAATGAGCAGTTCTTC. It is translated as CASSTPDRGPRLWNNEQFF.

With regard to this clone: The same CDR3 also results from other DNA sequences found in this sample. V gene TRBV9 combines with J gene TRBJ1-1; TRBD1 is a possible D gene (5 bases). The CDR3 runs to 14 residues. Germline values: CDR1 SGDLS, CDR2 YYNGEE. With 4 bases removed from V and 1 base from J, the gap between germline ends came to 11 bases. This CDR3 is CASSFSGGNTEAFF. The CDR3 DNA sequence: TGTGCCAGCAGCTTCTCGGGGGGGAACACTGAAGCTTTCTTT.

The rearrangement links TRBV28 to TRBJ2-3, with 11 bases lining up with TRBD2. The CDR3 length is 14 residues. CDR1 MDHEN and CDR2 SYDVKM come from the germline V gene. Trimming removed 3 bases from V and 6 bases from J; junction bases left unmatched: 2. CDR3 sequence (DNA): TGTGCCAGCAGTTTTGCTAGCGGGAGGGATACGCAGTATTTT. This translates into CASSFASGRDTQYF.

J is TRBJ2-5 and V is TRBV11-2; 10 bases are shared with TRBD1. The tail of the sequence fits TRBJ2-7 better, so the J call may be wrong. This CDR3 has 13 amino acids. Germline CDR1 reads SGHAT; CDR2 reads FQNNGV. CDR3 protein: CASRGTGDHEQYF. The CDR3 nucleotides are TGTGCCAGCAGGGGGACAGGGGACCACGAGCAGTACTTC.

The CDR3 coding sequence is TGTGCCAGCAGCTTTGGACAGGGCGACACTGAAGCTTTCTTT. Its translation: CASSFGQGDTEAFF. The chain joins TRBV7-6 to TRBJ1-1; TRBD1 matches 8 bases. Germline V gene lookup returns CDR1 SGHVS and CDR2 FNYEAQ. V shed 3 bases, J shed 3 bases, and the junction held 3 bases outside the gene matches. The CDR3 is 14 amino acids.

This clone has just a few counts. The chain joins TRBV6-6 to TRBJ1-1; D may be TRBD1 (6 bases). This CDR3 region has 13 residues. Germline CDR1 MNHNY, CDR2 SVGAGI (reference sequence). V lost 7 bases and J lost 6, with 15 bases in between. In nucleotides, the CDR3 is TGTGCCAGCACCTACGGGGGGGCGGCTGAAGCTTTCTTT. Translating gives CASTYGGAAEAFF.

J is TRBJ2-1 and V is TRBV29-1, with 12 bases matching TRBD2. With 4 bases clipped from V and 3 bases from J, the junction kept 4 bases outside the gene matches. This CDR3 contains 15 residues. The germline V gene has CDR1 SQVTM and CDR2 ANQGSEA. For the CDR3, the DNA is TGCAGCGTTGTCCTAGCGGGAGGGCTCTACAATGAGCAGTTCTTC. Protein product: CSVVLAGGLYNEQFF.

V gene TRBV12-5 combines with J gene TRBJ1-1; D is uncertain. V lost 3 bases, J lost 3 bases, and 11 bases lay in between. This CDR3 comprises 14 residues. Per germline, CDR1 LGHNT and CDR2 FRNRAP. Here the CDR3 DNA reads TGTGCTAGTGGTTTTATGCCTATGGACACTGAAGCTTTCTTT. Protein sequence: CASGFMPMDTEAFF.

This clone was seen once. CDR3 amino acids: CASSAQLGNQPQHF. DNA for the CDR3: TGTGCCAGCAGTGCACAGTTGGGCAATCAGCCCCAGCATTTT. The chain recombines TRBV28 with TRBJ1-5; D remains unclear. Trimming cost V 5 bases and J 2 bases, with 10 bases left between them. Germline V gene lookup returns CDR1 MDHEN and CDR2 SYDVKM. CDR3 size: 14 residues.

The CDR3, as DNA: TGTGCCAGCTCACCACCGAATATGAGGCAGAACACTGAAGCTTTCTTT. As protein: CASSPPNMRQNTEAFF. This chain connects TRBV18 to TRBJ1-1; D not certain. The CDR3 spans 16 residues. Per the germline V gene, CDR1 is KGHSH and CDR2 is LQKENI. V lost 0 bases and J lost 1, with 12 bases in between. The entire variable domain, with the rest obtained from reference TRBV18 and TRBJ1-1, is as follows: NAGVMQNPRHLVRRRGQEARLRCSPMKGHSHVYWYRQLPEEGLKFMVYLQKENIIDESGMPKERFSAEFPKEGPSILRIQQVVRGDSAAYFCASSPPNMRQNTEAFFGQGTRLTVV.

This rearrangement joins TRBV27 to TRBJ1-1; 10 nucleotides line up with TRBD1. CDR1 MNHEY and CDR2 SMNVEV come from the germline V gene (reference sequence). J was trimmed by 9 bases and V by 2 bases; bases with no gene match: 3. This CDR3 contains 13 residues. The CDR3 loop is CASSLKTGGQAFF. DNA for the CDR3: TGTGCCAGCAGTTTAAAGACAGGGGGCCAAGCTTTCTTT.

This clone showed up just a few times. The junction differs from germline at one of its ends, possibly a read error. CDR3 nucleotide sequence: TGTTCCAGCAGCTTAGCCGGACAAGTAGGCCACGAGCAGTACTTC. Protein: CSSSLAGQVGHEQYF. This chain joins TRBV7-9 and TRBJ2-7, with a possible D match to TRBD1 (5 bases). This CDR3 comprises 15 residues. Germline V lookup: CDR1 SEHNR, CDR2 FQNEAQ (reference sequence).

The V call is TRBV11-2, the J call TRBJ1-2; D is unclear. CDR1 is SGHAT and CDR2 is FQNNGV in the germline V gene. The CDR3 extends over 13 amino acids. With 2 bases removed from V and 6 bases from J, the gap between germline ends came to 10 bases. The CDR3 nucleotides are TGTGCCAGCAGCTTAACAGAAACCAATGGCTACACCTTC. This codes for CASSLTETNGYTF.

This clone was found a few times. V is TRBV7-2 and J is TRBJ2-3, with a tentative D call TRBD2 (7 bases). There are 12 residues in the CDR3. With 1 base removed from V and 14 bases from J, the gap between germline ends came to 13 bases. Germline V lookup: CDR1 SGHTA, CDR2 FQGNSA. The CDR3 coding sequence is TGTGCCAGCAGCTTAGTTGCCGGGGGGCGGTATTTT. It encodes CASSLVAGGRYF.

This clone turned up a few times. The chain has TRBV7-8 and TRBJ1-6; the match to TRBD1 covers 7 bases. The J segment lost 1 base and the V segment lost 5 bases, leaving 5 bases of the junction unmatched. This CDR3 has 16 residues. Germline values: CDR1 SGHVS, CDR2 FQNEAQ. The chain's CDR3 is CASSPKTGSYNSPLHF. DNA for the CDR3: TGTGCCAGCAGCCCGAAGACAGGGTCCTATAATTCACCCCTCCACTTT.

Comment on this clone: Additional DNA sequences in this sample encode the identical CDR3. The chain has TRBV6-1 and TRBJ2-3; 11 positions match TRBD2. There are 15 residues in the CDR3. V lost 0 bases to trimming and J lost 9 bases; unmatched junction nucleotides: 5. Germline V gives CDR1 MNHNS, CDR2 SASEGT. Written as DNA, the CDR3 is TGTGCCAGCAGTGAAGCTAGCGGGGGGGTGGACACGCAGTATTTT. This codes for CASSEASGGVDTQYF.

This clone appeared a few times. The rearrangement uses TRBV28 and TRBJ1-6, with unresolved D. The CDR3 loop spans 14 amino acids. The ends were cut back, 1 base at V and 10 bases at J, with 11 bases in the middle. From germline, CDR1 is MDHEN and CDR2 SYDVKM. The CDR3 is CASSLLTDTSPLHF. The DNA of the CDR3 is TGTGCCAGCAGTTTATTGACTGATACCTCACCCCTCCACTTT.

Comment on this clone: The germline gene is not matched at one end of the junction; a read error may be the cause. The chain has TRBV15 and TRBJ2-6; TRBD1 might be the D (5 bases). The CDR3 loop spans 13 amino acids. CDR1 and CDR2 from the germline V gene are LNHNV and YYDKDF (reference sequence). The CDR3 sequence: CATSRGGANGLTF. The CDR3 DNA sequence: TGTGCCACCAGCAGAGGTGGGGCCAACGGCCTGACTTTC.

The V call is TRBV15, the J call TRBJ2-6, with D maybe TRBD2 (6 bases). The ends were cut back, 7 bases at V and 0 bases at J, with 16 bases in the middle. CDR1 and CDR2 (germline): LNHNV, YYDKDF (reference sequence). The CDR3 covers 17 residues. The CDR3 reads CATTRGTPDSGANVLTF. In DNA form, the CDR3 reads TGTGCCACCACTCGAGGGACTCCCGACTCTGGGGCCAACGTCCTGACTTTC.